The clone carrying this T cell receptor (beta chain) was recorded a few times. The antigen is not known. These data originate in a study of cytomegalovirus exposure and HLA in healthy donors. Study-level results: Further analysis was carried out later, and it showed several of the most significant clusters appearing linked to common viral pathogens. Most CMV-associated TCR beta chains appeared HLA-restricted in a later analysis. Donor immune exposure was known only as CMV serostatus.

PCR involved 60 Vbeta and 13 Jbeta primers. TCRdb's copy holds only in-frame clones and misses some; the assay was immunoSEQ multiplex PCR. This table holds 150,000 to 200,000 clones, just over 75% found once. CDR1 is SEHNR and CDR2 is FQNEAQ in the germline V gene (reference sequence). This CDR3 is 14 amino acids long. Trimming shortened V by 1 base and J by 0 bases, and 4 bases separated the two germline ends. The J gene is TRBJ1-5, the V gene TRBV7-9; D ambiguous. The TCR comes from a woman aged 25 to 39 in good health and CMV-seropositive. Sequencing input: PBMCs. CDR3 in DNA: TGTGCCAGCAGCTTAGGTATTAGCAATCAGCCCCAGCATTTT. Its protein is CASSLGISNQPQHF.